This T cell receptor beta chain was identified during a study of blood T cell repertoires in COVID-19. As handled by the study authors: The authors estimated nucleated cell counts from reference gene primer amplification. The method was immunoSEQ multiplex PCR; TCRdb's version includes in-frame clones alone and lacks a portion of them. V and J calls and clone size are those listed in that table; D and trimming were worked out from the DNA. The sample has under 200,000 clones, approximately 77% seen once; the top ten hold around a sixth. This clone turned up a few times. The study recruited people aged 18 to 89 years across roughly 23 US areas. Each participant's cohort was designated according to participant-reported clinical history. Cohort 3 recovery required two negative PCRs, clearance, or symptom resolution. The CDR3 runs 14 residues. Looked up from germline, CDR1 is KGHSH and CDR2 is LQKENI. V was pared by 6 bases and J by 1 base, with 3 bases of the junction left unmatched.

This receptor was identified in a man between 60 and 75 years old who had recovered from COVID-19. Sequenced: PBMCs or T cells enriched from blood (not recorded which). The chain links TRBV18 to TRBJ1-2; the match to TRBD1 covers 9 bases. The CDR3 region has the DNA TGTGCCAGCTCTTCGGGACAGGGTAACTATGGCTACACCTTC. The encoded protein is CASSSGQGNYGYTF.